Listed below are T cell receptor beta chains from one sample, sequenced in a study of blood T cell repertoires in COVID-19. The table came from immunoSEQ multiplex PCR; TCRdb's copy has only in-frame clones and leaves some out. The data show about 230,000 clones, roughly 84% seen once. The sequencing input was peripheral blood. The source is a man between 40 and 49 years old with acute or convalescent COVID-19. The CDR3 runs from the conserved cysteine through the conserved F or W. A D gene is named only where the DNA matches it firmly.

d_gene: TRBD2
v_gene: TRBV7-9
j_gene: TRBJ2-1
CDR3aa: CASSFSGNGITDEQFF

d_gene: TRBD1
v_gene: TRBV14
j_gene: TRBJ1-2
CDR3aa: CASSQQGAINGYTF

d_gene: .
v_gene: TRBV29-1
j_gene: TRBJ2-7
CDR3aa: CSVSQGFNEQYF

d_gene: TRBD1
v_gene: TRBV29-1
j_gene: TRBJ1-1
CDR3aa: CSVVLVRGQEAFF

d_gene: .
v_gene: TRBV7-9
j_gene: TRBJ2-1
CDR3aa: CASTNLRGPNEQFF

d_gene: TRBD1
v_gene: TRBV5-1
j_gene: TRBJ1-2
CDR3aa: CASSTLTGNYGYTF

d_gene: TRBD1
v_gene: TRBV2
j_gene: TRBJ2-7
CDR3aa: CASNRQGLRGEQYF

d_gene: .
v_gene: TRBV5-1
j_gene: TRBJ1-4
CDR3aa: CASSSGREGVEKLFF

d_gene: .
v_gene: TRBV6-5
j_gene: TRBJ1-4
CDR3aa: CASSYQGRSGKLFF

d_gene: TRBD1
v_gene: TRBV30
j_gene: TRBJ1-6
CDR3aa: CAWSPMTGNNSPLHF

d_gene: .
v_gene: TRBV12-3/TRBV12-4
j_gene: TRBJ2-5
CDR3aa: CASGQTQETQYF

d_gene: .
v_gene: TRBV5-1
j_gene: TRBJ2-1
CDR3aa: CASSLAGGGFDEQFF

d_gene: TRBD2
v_gene: TRBV6-1
j_gene: TRBJ2-1
CDR3aa: CASSELAGVPNEQFF

d_gene: .
v_gene: TRBV12-3/TRBV12-4
j_gene: TRBJ1-1
CDR3aa: CASTFVRTEAFF

d_gene: .
v_gene: TRBV29-1
j_gene: TRBJ1-2
CDR3aa: CSVEVVGGYTF

d_gene: TRBD2
v_gene: TRBV3-1/TRBV3-2
j_gene: TRBJ2-1
CDR3aa: CASSQGASGEQFF

d_gene: TRBD2
v_gene: TRBV5-1
j_gene: TRBJ2-7
CDR3aa: CASSLNVGTSGSYEQYF

d_gene: .
v_gene: TRBV7-2
j_gene: TRBJ1-1
CDR3aa: CASRATLNTEAFF

d_gene: .
v_gene: TRBV15
j_gene: TRBJ1-5
CDR3aa: CATSREEDQPQHF

d_gene: .
v_gene: TRBV18
j_gene: TRBJ1-1
CDR3aa: CASSPPGNTEAFF

d_gene: TRBD1
v_gene: TRBV7-2
j_gene: TRBJ2-7
CDR3aa: CASSPSGTGTYEQYF

d_gene: TRBD2
v_gene: TRBV5-1
j_gene: TRBJ2-3
CDR3aa: CASSISSGGTDTQYF

d_gene: .
v_gene: TRBV7-9
j_gene: TRBJ1-5
CDR3aa: CASSLGVNGNQPQHF

d_gene: TRBD1
v_gene: TRBV19
j_gene: TRBJ1-2
CDR3aa: CASSSDRGPYGYTF

d_gene: .
v_gene: TRBV7-9
j_gene: TRBJ2-1
CDR3aa: CASSLRGSGVRNEQFF

d_gene: TRBD1
v_gene: TRBV6-5
j_gene: TRBJ1-2
CDR3aa: CASSYRGQGAYGYTF